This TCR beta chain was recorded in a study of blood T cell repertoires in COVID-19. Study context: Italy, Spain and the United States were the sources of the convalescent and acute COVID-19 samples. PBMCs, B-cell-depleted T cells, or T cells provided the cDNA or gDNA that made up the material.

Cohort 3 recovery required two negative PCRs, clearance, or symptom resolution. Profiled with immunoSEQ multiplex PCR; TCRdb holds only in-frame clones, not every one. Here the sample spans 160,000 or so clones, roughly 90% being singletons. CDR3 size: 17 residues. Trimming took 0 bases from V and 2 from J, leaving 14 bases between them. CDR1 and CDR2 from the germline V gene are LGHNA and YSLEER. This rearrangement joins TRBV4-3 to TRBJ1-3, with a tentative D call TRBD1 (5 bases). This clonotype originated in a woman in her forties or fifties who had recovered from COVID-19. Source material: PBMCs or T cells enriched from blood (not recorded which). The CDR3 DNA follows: TGCGCCAGCAGCCAAGATCAAGGGCTCAGGGCTGGAAACACCATATATTTT. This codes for CASSQDQGLRAGNTIYF.